The rows below give T cell receptor beta chains drawn from one sample of a study of blood T cell repertoires in COVID-19. TCRdb's table, derived via immunoSEQ multiplex PCR, lists solely in-frame clones and lacks some. The sample has 300,000 to 400,000 clones, under 95% seen once. Sequences were obtained from peripheral blood. The receptors were sampled from a young woman who had recovered from COVID-19. The CDR3 runs from the conserved cysteine through the conserved F or W. A D gene is named only where the DNA matches it firmly. Expanded clones are given a class, and other clones once, few, many or no size at all.

size	V	J	D	DNA	CDR3
-	TRBV24-1	TRBJ2-1	-	TGTGCCACCAGTGCATCTGACGGGAGCTCCTACAATGAGCAGTTCTTC	CATSASDGSSYNEQFF
-	TRBV6-6	TRBJ2-2	TRBD2	TGTGCCAGCTGCAGGGGACTAGCGGGTACCGGGGAGCTGTTTTTT	CASCRGLAGTGELFF
-	TRBV4-1	TRBJ2-1	-	TGCGCCAGCAGCCAAGGGACAGTTAACTGGGAGCAGTTCTTC	CASSQGTVNWEQFF
-	TRBV6-2/TRBV6-3	TRBJ2-3	-	TGTGCCAGCAGTTACCGGAAACCGGGCCGCGGGTACACAGATACGCAGTATTTT	CASSYRKPGRGYTDTQYF
-	TRBV5-1	TRBJ1-4	-	TGCGCCAGCAGCCGACTGGGGGCTAGGGCTAATGAAAAACTGTTTTTT	CASSRLGARANEKLFF
-	TRBV5-1	TRBJ1-1	TRBD1	TGCGCCAGCAGCTGGACAGGGACGTCGGCTGAAGCTTTCTTT	CASSWTGTSAEAFF
-	TRBV5-4	TRBJ2-5	-	TGTGCCAGCAGCTTGTGGGAGGAGGAGACCCAGTACTTC	CASSLWEEETQYF
-	TRBV15	TRBJ2-3	TRBD2	TGTGCCACCAGCAGAGGGGGGGGACTAGCGGGAGGGCCGAGTTGGGCAGATACGCAGTATTTT	CATSRGGGLAGGPSWADTQYF
-	TRBV6-2/TRBV6-3	TRBJ2-2	TRBD1	TGTGCCAGCAGTTACCCCTTGGGACAGGGGGTAGACGGGGAGCTGTTTTTT	CASSYPLGQGVDGELFF
-	TRBV18	TRBJ2-3	-	TGTGCCAGCTCACCGCGGGCAGGTGGGTCAGATACGCAGTATTTT	CASSPRAGGSDTQYF
-	TRBV15	TRBJ2-2	-	TGTGCCACCAGCAGTGAGGGGGCCGGGGAGCTGTTTTTT	CATSSEGAGELFF
-	TRBV20-1	TRBJ1-1	TRBD1	TGCAGTGCTAGTCAGGGGGCGAACACTGAAGCTTTCTTT	CSASQGANTEAFF
-	TRBV5-1	TRBJ1-6	TRBD1	TGCGCCAGCAGCGTGCAGGGGGCCCATAATTCACCCCTCCACTTT	CASSVQGAHNSPLHF
-	TRBV7-8	TRBJ1-5	-	TGTGCCAGCAGCCCCCGGGATAGCAATCAGCCCCAGCATTTT	CASSPRDSNQPQHF
-	TRBV3-1/TRBV3-2	TRBJ1-1	-	TGTGCCAGCAGCCAATCCGCCCAGTTGAACACTGAAGCTTTCTTT	CASSQSAQLNTEAFF
once	TRBV27	TRBJ1-2	-	TGTGCCAGCGCATTCAGGTTTATGCTAAGGGGCTACACCTTC	CASAFRFMLRGYTF
once	TRBV19	TRBJ2-5	-	TGTGCCAGTAGCCCACGGCAGGTTCGAGAGACCCAGTACTTC	CASSPRQVRETQYF
-	TRBV4-1	TRBJ1-5	-	TGCGCCAGCAGCCAAGATTTCAAAAGCAATCAGCCCCAGCATTTT	CASSQDFKSNQPQHF
-	TRBV5-1	TRBJ2-2	TRBD1	TGCGCCAGCAGCTCCCCGGGACAGGGGGACACCGGGGAGCTGTTTTTT	CASSSPGQGDTGELFF
-	TRBV2	TRBJ2-1	-	TGTGCCAGCAGTGATACGTGGACTACTAACAATGAGCAGTTCTTC	CASSDTWTTNNEQFF
-	TRBV3-1/TRBV3-2	TRBJ1-2	-	TGTGCCAGCAGCCAAGTGCAGGGGCACTATGGCTACACCTTC	CASSQVQGHYGYTF
once	TRBV5-1	TRBJ2-3	TRBD1	TGCGCCAGCAGCTGGGACAGGGGAGGGGATACGCAGTATTTT	CASSWDRGGDTQYF
-	TRBV4-1	TRBJ1-4	TRBD1	TGCGCCAGCTCCACGAGACAGGGGGATGAAAAACTGTTTTTT	CASSTRQGDEKLFF
-	TRBV6-2/TRBV6-3	TRBJ2-2	TRBD2	TGTGCCAGCAGTTACCTCCCCAGCGGGAGGGCCAGCGGGGAGCTGTTTTTT	CASSYLPSGRASGELFF
-	TRBV10-3	TRBJ1-1	-	TGTGCCATCAGTGCGGACAGCACTGAAGCTTTCTTT	CAISADSTEAFF
-	TRBV6-4	TRBJ2-1	-	TGTGCCAGCAGCGTAGCGGTTAGCTCCTACAATGAGCAGTTCTTC	CASSVAVSSYNEQFF
once	TRBV24-1	TRBJ1-6	-	TGTGCCACCAGTGATTCAAATTCAGGGATCCTTGCACCCCTCCACTTT	CATSDSNSGILAPLHF
few	TRBV9	TRBJ1-1	TRBD1	TGTGCCAGCAGCGTAGTCGAACAGGGGAACGCTGAAGCTTTCTTT	CASSVVEQGNAEAFF
few	TRBV7-8	TRBJ2-1	TRBD2	TGTGCCAGCAGCTTAGGACTAGCAGAGTACAATGAGCAGTTCTTC	CASSLGLAEYNEQFF
-	TRBV15	TRBJ1-5	-	TGTGCCACCAGCAGAGCCAGTTATAGCAATCAGCCCCAGCATTTT	CATSRASYSNQPQHF
-	TRBV7-9	TRBJ1-2	TRBD1	TGTGCCAGCAGCTCAACCCGAATTATGACAGGGTCGAACTATGGCTACACCTTC	CASSSTRIMTGSNYGYTF
-	TRBV6-2/TRBV6-3	TRBJ2-6	TRBD1	TGTGCCAGCAGCCTTCGGACAGGGGGCGGTGGGGCCAACGTCCTGACTTTC	CASSLRTGGGGANVLTF
-	TRBV11-3	TRBJ1-4	TRBD1	TGTGCCAGCAGCCCATTGGGGACAGCAACTAATGAAAAACTGTTTTTT	CASSPLGTATNEKLFF
once	TRBV7-9	TRBJ2-3	-	TGTGCCAGCAGCTTAGTCGCGGGTGATACGCAGTATTTT	CASSLVAGDTQYF
-	TRBV27	TRBJ2-2	-	TGTGCCAGCCAATATAGCGGGAACACCGGGGAGCTGTTTTTT	CASQYSGNTGELFF
-	TRBV5-6	TRBJ2-5	-	TGTGCCAGCAGCCAGTATATGGGAGGAAAAGAGACCCAGTACTTC	CASSQYMGGKETQYF
-	TRBV5-6	TRBJ2-3	TRBD2	TGTGCCAGCAGCCGGACTAGCGAATCAACAGATACGCAGTATTTT	CASSRTSESTDTQYF
-	TRBV9	TRBJ2-1	TRBD2	TGTGCCAGCAGCCCGGAGGGAGGGAACGGCGAGCAGTTCTTC	CASSPEGGNGEQFF
-	TRBV7-2	TRBJ1-5	-	TGTGCCAGCAGCCAAGCGGCGGGGAGGTATCAGCCCCAGCATTTT	CASSQAAGRYQPQHF
once	TRBV2	TRBJ1-2	-	TGTGCCAGCAGTGCGCAGGGGTCCTTTTATGGCTACACCTTC	CASSAQGSFYGYTF
-	TRBV11-3	TRBJ1-3	-	TGTGCCAGCAGCTTCAGCTCTGGAAACACCATATATTTT	CASSFSSGNTIYF
-	TRBV7-9	TRBJ1-2	TRBD1	TGTGCCAGCAGCTCCGCGGACAGGGCAGCCTATGGCTACACCTTC	CASSSADRAAYGYTF
-	TRBV2	TRBJ1-1	TRBD1	TGTGCCAACACACAGGGGGTGAACACTGAAGCTTTCTTT	CANTQGVNTEAFF
-	TRBV5-6	TRBJ2-1	-	TGTGCCAGCAGCCTTACTAGTCCGTTTGAGCAGTTCTTC	CASSLTSPFEQFF